These T cell receptor beta chains were read from a single sample in a study of blood T cell repertoires in COVID-19. The method was immunoSEQ multiplex PCR; TCRdb's version includes in-frame clones alone and lacks a portion of them. The sample yields under 350,000 clones, around 87% seen once. Sequencing used peripheral blood. The receptors were gathered from a man aged 18 to 30 with active or convalescent COVID-19. Both conserved end residues are part of each CDR3. A D gene is named only where the DNA matches it firmly. A row's size may be missing; if present it is once, few, many or a size class.

D gene: .
clone size: .
J gene: TRBJ1-5
V gene: TRBV19
CDR3 protein: CASKGLLGQPQHF
CDR3 DNA: TGTGCCAGCAAGGGACTATTGGGTCAGCCCCAGCATTTT

D gene: .
clone size: .
J gene: TRBJ1-6
V gene: TRBV4-1
CDR3 protein: CASQTGTTFAPLHF
CDR3 DNA: TGCGCCAGCCAGACAGGAACAACGTTCGCACCCCTCCACTTT

D gene: TRBD2
clone size: .
J gene: TRBJ2-3
V gene: TRBV4-1
CDR3 protein: CASSHRLAADTDTQYF
CDR3 DNA: TGCGCCAGCAGCCACCGACTAGCGGCCGACACAGATACGCAGTATTTT

D gene: .
clone size: .
J gene: TRBJ2-1
V gene: TRBV19
CDR3 protein: CASSIVSDEQFF
CDR3 DNA: TGTGCCAGTAGTATTGTTTCCGATGAGCAGTTCTTC

D gene: .
clone size: .
J gene: TRBJ1-6
V gene: TRBV9
CDR3 protein: CASSVGRASNSPLHF
CDR3 DNA: TGTGCCAGCAGCGTTGGCAGGGCCTCTAATTCACCCCTCCACTTT

D gene: .
clone size: .
J gene: TRBJ2-7
V gene: TRBV29-1
CDR3 protein: CSVEDHDRGYEQYF
CDR3 DNA: TGCAGCGTTGAAGATCACGACAGAGGCTACGAGCAGTACTTC

D gene: .
clone size: .
J gene: TRBJ1-5
V gene: TRBV24-1
CDR3 protein: CATSPAGRYQPQHF
CDR3 DNA: TGTGCCACCTCTCCGGCTGGGAGATATCAGCCCCAGCATTTT

D gene: TRBD1
clone size: .
J gene: TRBJ2-6
V gene: TRBV7-7
CDR3 protein: CASSFRDRGKKASGANVLTF
CDR3 DNA: TGTGCTAGCAGCTTTCGGGACAGGGGAAAAAAGGCGTCCGGGGCCAACGTCCTGACTTTC

D gene: .
clone size: .
J gene: TRBJ2-1
V gene: TRBV30
CDR3 protein: CAWSRQGGNEQFF
CDR3 DNA: TGTGCCTGGAGTCGACAGGGAGGCAATGAGCAGTTCTTC

D gene: .
clone size: once
J gene: TRBJ1-2
V gene: TRBV6-6
CDR3 protein: CASSPQGWGYTF
CDR3 DNA: TGTGCCAGCAGCCCCCAGGGGTGGGGCTACACCTTC

D gene: .
clone size: .
J gene: TRBJ1-6
V gene: TRBV7-3
CDR3 protein: CASSPTAGIDSPLHF
CDR3 DNA: TGTGCCAGCAGCCCCACAGCAGGGATAGATTCACCCCTCCACTTT

D gene: .
clone size: .
J gene: TRBJ1-5
V gene: TRBV28
CDR3 protein: CASSLQGFHQPQHF
CDR3 DNA: TGTGCCAGCAGCTTACAGGGTTTCCACCAGCCCCAGCATTTT

D gene: .
clone size: once
J gene: TRBJ2-1
V gene: TRBV2
CDR3 protein: CASKRDSNEQFF
CDR3 DNA: TGTGCCAGCAAACGGGATTCCAATGAGCAGTTCTTC

D gene: TRBD1
clone size: .
J gene: TRBJ1-4
V gene: TRBV28
CDR3 protein: CASSRPRYPGGEKLFF
CDR3 DNA: TGTGCCAGCAGCAGACCCCGGTATCCAGGGGGAGAAAAACTGTTTTTT

D gene: .
clone size: .
J gene: TRBJ2-3
V gene: TRBV4-2
CDR3 protein: CASSLAGEDTQYF
CDR3 DNA: TGTGCCAGCAGCCTCGCGGGTGAAGATACGCAGTATTTT

D gene: TRBD2
clone size: .
J gene: TRBJ2-3
V gene: TRBV5-6
CDR3 protein: CASSPTSGGDTQYF
CDR3 DNA: TGTGCCAGCAGCCCGACTAGCGGGGGAGATACGCAGTATTTT

D gene: TRBD1
clone size: .
J gene: TRBJ1-1
V gene: TRBV3-1/TRBV3-2
CDR3 protein: CASSLLSDRGSEAFF
CDR3 DNA: TGTGCCAGCAGCCTCCTCTCGGACAGGGGCTCTGAAGCTTTCTTT

D gene: .
clone size: .
J gene: TRBJ1-3
V gene: TRBV7-9
CDR3 protein: CASSTPGVTGNTIYF
CDR3 DNA: TGTGCCAGCAGCACACCAGGCGTCACTGGAAACACCATATATTTT

D gene: .
clone size: .
J gene: TRBJ2-7
V gene: TRBV12-3/TRBV12-4
CDR3 protein: CASSRAIHEQYF
CDR3 DNA: TGTGCCAGCAGTCGCGCCATCCACGAGCAGTACTTC

D gene: .
clone size: .
J gene: TRBJ2-1
V gene: TRBV18
CDR3 protein: CASSRQRFGLASYNEQFF
CDR3 DNA: TGTGCCAGCTCCCGGCAACGGTTTGGGCTAGCGTCCTACAATGAGCAGTTCTTC

D gene: TRBD2
clone size: .
J gene: TRBJ2-5
V gene: TRBV10-3
CDR3 protein: CAISVGLAGVETQYF
CDR3 DNA: TGTGCCATCAGTGTAGGACTAGCGGGGGTGGAGACCCAGTACTTC

D gene: .
clone size: .
J gene: TRBJ1-3
V gene: TRBV9
CDR3 protein: CASSVVGGGRPGNTIYF
CDR3 DNA: TGTGCCAGCAGCGTAGTTGGGGGGGGACGACCCGGAAACACCATATATTTT

D gene: .
clone size: .
J gene: TRBJ1-6
V gene: TRBV2
CDR3 protein: CASSDRRSSYNSPLHF
CDR3 DNA: TGTGCCAGCAGTGACCGGAGGAGCTCCTATAATTCACCCCTCCACTTT

D gene: .
clone size: few
J gene: TRBJ2-7
V gene: TRBV28
CDR3 protein: CATAHGYEQYF
CDR3 DNA: TGTGCCACCGCCCACGGCTACGAGCAGTACTTC

D gene: .
clone size: .
J gene: TRBJ2-4
V gene: TRBV6-5
CDR3 protein: CASSYGARDLNIQYF
CDR3 DNA: TGTGCCAGCAGTTACGGGGCCCGGGACTTGAACATTCAGTACTTC

D gene: .
clone size: .
J gene: TRBJ2-1
V gene: TRBV5-1
CDR3 protein: CASSTDGSSYNEQFF
CDR3 DNA: TGCGCCAGCAGCACGGACGGGAGCTCCTACAATGAGCAGTTCTTC

D gene: .
clone size: once
J gene: TRBJ1-6
V gene: TRBV10-2
CDR3 protein: CASSESRNSPLHF
CDR3 DNA: TGCGCCAGCAGTGAGTCCCGTAATTCACCCCTCCACTTT

D gene: .
clone size: .
J gene: TRBJ2-3
V gene: TRBV18
CDR3 protein: CASSRLENTDTQYF
CDR3 DNA: TGTGCCAGCTCGCGACTGGAAAACACAGATACGCAGTATTTT

D gene: TRBD1
clone size: .
J gene: TRBJ2-1
V gene: TRBV6-4
CDR3 protein: CASSDSTGGYNEQFF
CDR3 DNA: TGTGCCAGCAGTGACTCGACAGGGGGCTACAATGAGCAGTTCTTC

D gene: .
clone size: .
J gene: TRBJ2-3
V gene: TRBV6-5
CDR3 protein: CASTSARGRSDTQYF
CDR3 DNA: TGTGCCAGCACCTCCGCGAGAGGGAGGTCAGATACGCAGTATTTT

D gene: .
clone size: .
J gene: TRBJ2-1
V gene: TRBV6-5
CDR3 protein: CASRRTGSQKSEQFF
CDR3 DNA: TGTGCCAGTCGAAGGACCGGGAGTCAGAAATCTGAGCAGTTCTTC

D gene: .
clone size: .
J gene: TRBJ1-1
V gene: TRBV7-9
CDR3 protein: CASSSSLRGRLEAFF
CDR3 DNA: TGTGCCAGCAGCTCATCTTTAAGGGGCCGCCTTGAAGCTTTCTTT

D gene: .
clone size: .
J gene: TRBJ2-2
V gene: TRBV28
CDR3 protein: CASSGSGELFF
CDR3 DNA: TGTGCCAGCAGTGGGAGCGGGGAGCTGTTTTTT

D gene: TRBD1
clone size: .
J gene: TRBJ1-2
V gene: TRBV5-1
CDR3 protein: CASMTGPTNYGYTF
CDR3 DNA: TGCGCCAGCATGACAGGGCCAACGAACTATGGCTACACCTTC

D gene: TRBD1
clone size: .
J gene: TRBJ2-7
V gene: TRBV7-9
CDR3 protein: CASSSRDSAYYEQYF
CDR3 DNA: TGTGCCAGCAGCTCCCGGGACAGTGCCTACTACGAGCAGTACTTC

D gene: .
clone size: .
J gene: TRBJ2-7
V gene: TRBV7-9
CDR3 protein: CASSLVRGGRYEQYF
CDR3 DNA: TGTGCCAGCAGCTTAGTTCGCGGTGGCCGCTACGAGCAGTACTTC

D gene: TRBD2
clone size: once
J gene: TRBJ2-2
V gene: TRBV4-1
CDR3 protein: CASSRILAPTGELFF
CDR3 DNA: TGCGCCAGCAGCCGCATACTAGCGCCCACCGGGGAGCTGTTTTTT

D gene: .
clone size: .
J gene: TRBJ2-7
V gene: TRBV7-2
CDR3 protein: CASSLGHNYEQYF
CDR3 DNA: TGTGCCAGCAGCTTAGGCCACAACTACGAGCAGTACTTC

D gene: .
clone size: .
J gene: TRBJ2-3
V gene: TRBV5-6
CDR3 protein: CASSLGRADTQYF
CDR3 DNA: TGTGCCAGCAGCTTGGGTCGGGCAGATACGCAGTATTTT

D gene: .
clone size: .
J gene: TRBJ1-3
V gene: TRBV18
CDR3 protein: CASSPRLTGDGNTIYF
CDR3 DNA: TGTGCCAGCTCACCACGCTTAACGGGGGACGGAAACACCATATATTTT

D gene: TRBD2
clone size: .
J gene: TRBJ2-2
V gene: TRBV2
CDR3 protein: CASKAGGHTGELFF
CDR3 DNA: TGTGCCAGCAAAGCGGGGGGGCACACCGGGGAGCTGTTTTTT

D gene: .
clone size: .
J gene: TRBJ2-5
V gene: TRBV11-2
CDR3 protein: CASSKREQETQYF
CDR3 DNA: TGTGCCAGCAGCAAGAGAGAACAAGAGACCCAGTACTTC

D gene: TRBD1
clone size: .
J gene: TRBJ2-2
V gene: TRBV29-1
CDR3 protein: CSVAGQGVPGELFF
CDR3 DNA: TGCAGCGTTGCGGGACAGGGAGTCCCCGGGGAGCTGTTTTTT

D gene: .
clone size: .
J gene: TRBJ2-1
V gene: TRBV3-1/TRBV3-2
CDR3 protein: CASSQVAGSGEQFF
CDR3 DNA: TGTGCCAGCAGCCAAGTCGCCGGGTCGGGTGAGCAGTTCTTC

D gene: TRBD2
clone size: .
J gene: TRBJ2-3
V gene: TRBV28
CDR3 protein: CASSIAGGPRDTQYF
CDR3 DNA: TGTGCCAGCAGCATAGCGGGAGGACCCCGGGATACGCAGTATTTT

D gene: .
clone size: .
J gene: TRBJ1-4
V gene: TRBV19
CDR3 protein: CASSSPPGEEKLFF
CDR3 DNA: TGTGCCAGTAGTTCGCCCCCCGGGGAGGAGAAACTGTTTTTT

D gene: TRBD1
clone size: .
J gene: TRBJ2-6
V gene: TRBV28
CDR3 protein: CASSLYRTGSSSGANVLTF
CDR3 DNA: TGTGCCAGCAGTTTATATCGGACAGGGAGTTCCTCTGGGGCCAACGTCCTGACTTTC

D gene: TRBD2
clone size: .
J gene: TRBJ2-7
V gene: TRBV19
CDR3 protein: CASSIQSTSGLSFDEQYF
CDR3 DNA: TGTGCCAGTAGTATTCAATCCACTAGCGGGTTAAGTTTCGACGAGCAGTACTTC

D gene: TRBD2
clone size: .
J gene: TRBJ2-2
V gene: TRBV2
CDR3 protein: CASSGIAGSTGELFF
CDR3 DNA: TGTGCCAGCAGCGGGATAGCGGGATCCACCGGGGAGCTGTTTTTT

D gene: TRBD1
clone size: .
J gene: TRBJ2-2
V gene: TRBV6-5
CDR3 protein: CASSDRDTGELFF
CDR3 DNA: TGTGCCTCATCGGACAGGGACACCGGGGAGCTGTTTTTT

D gene: .
clone size: .
J gene: TRBJ1-1
V gene: TRBV29-1
CDR3 protein: CSVAGAGNTEAFF
CDR3 DNA: TGCAGCGTGGCGGGAGCGGGGAACACTGAAGCTTTCTTT

D gene: .
clone size: .
J gene: TRBJ1-3
V gene: TRBV5-4
CDR3 protein: CASSRGGDGGNTIYF
CDR3 DNA: TGTGCCAGCAGCCGGGGGGGGGATGGTGGAAACACCATATATTTT

D gene: TRBD1
clone size: .
J gene: TRBJ1-6
V gene: TRBV6-6
CDR3 protein: CASRRDRSTAPLHF
CDR3 DNA: TGTGCCAGCAGACGGGACAGGAGTACAGCACCCCTCCACTTT

D gene: .
clone size: .
J gene: TRBJ2-7
V gene: TRBV25-1
CDR3 protein: CASSELGAEVIEQYF
CDR3 DNA: TGTGCCAGCAGTGAATTAGGCGCTGAGGTGATCGAGCAGTACTTC

D gene: .
clone size: few
J gene: TRBJ2-7
V gene: TRBV13
CDR3 protein: CASSPFGSSYEQYF
CDR3 DNA: TGTGCCAGCAGCCCCTTTGGGAGCTCCTACGAGCAGTACTTC

D gene: .
clone size: .
J gene: TRBJ2-1
V gene: TRBV5-1
CDR3 protein: CASSFTHSSYNEQFF
CDR3 DNA: TGCGCCAGCAGCTTTACGCACAGCTCCTACAATGAGCAGTTCTTC

D gene: .
clone size: .
J gene: TRBJ1-1
V gene: TRBV7-9
CDR3 protein: CASSQVEGEAFF
CDR3 DNA: TGTGCCAGCAGCCAGGTTGAGGGTGAAGCTTTCTTT

D gene: TRBD2
clone size: .
J gene: TRBJ2-5
V gene: TRBV5-4
CDR3 protein: CASSLMVSSGSRETQYF
CDR3 DNA: TGTGCCAGCAGCTTGATGGTGTCTAGCGGGAGTAGGGAGACCCAGTACTTC

D gene: TRBD1
clone size: .
J gene: TRBJ1-1
V gene: TRBV7-6
CDR3 protein: CASSLSQRTGSTEAFF
CDR3 DNA: TGTGCCAGCAGCTTATCCCAACGGACAGGGTCCACTGAAGCTTTCTTT

D gene: .
clone size: .
J gene: TRBJ2-3
V gene: TRBV11-2
CDR3 protein: CASSLLTSTDTQYF
CDR3 DNA: TGTGCCAGCAGCTTATTAACTAGCACAGATACGCAGTATTTT